This T cell receptor beta chain was identified in a study of breast tumors, draining lymph nodes, adjacent tissues. Study-level findings and limits: Data only fit, rather than demonstrated, lymph node origin of most tumor T cells. Findings are consistent with lymph node origin and intratumoral expansion of most tumor T cells.

TCRdb reanalysed the multiplex PCR reads using MiXCR and keeps one entry per CDR3 protein. The table includes 100,000 to 150,000 distinct CDR3 sequences, 20% detected once. This CDR3 has 15 amino acids. Losses at the gene ends were 2 bases for V and 6 bases for J; bases not matched to a gene: 4. CDR1 and CDR2 from the germline V gene are SNHLY and FYNNEI. This clonotype occurred many times. No antigen is known for it. The lymph nodes were axillary draining lymph nodes from breast cancer patients. The chain carries TRBV2 and TRBJ1-5, with 10 bases matching TRBD1. The clonotype was recovered from a female donor with breast cancer. Some clones in this sample may be carry-over from other donors' samples. Sequencing used axillary lymph node tissue. CDR3 protein: CASSEIGTGAQPQHF. For the CDR3, the DNA is TGTGCCAGCAGTGAAATCGGGACAGGGGCTCAGCCCCAGCATTTT. Full variable domain (remainder filled in from reference TRBV2 and TRBJ1-5): EPEVTQTPSHQVTQMGQEVILRCVPISNHLYFYWYRQILGQKVEFLVSFYNNEISEKSEIFDDQFSVERPDGSNFTLKIRSTKLEDSAMYFCASSEIGTGAQPQHFGDGTRLSIL.